These 20 T cell receptor beta chains share one sample of origin, sequenced in a study of CXCR3-negative and CXCR3-positive naive CD8 T cells. These receptors have no known antigen. General study findings and limits: Higher TRB CDR3 hydrophobicity marked CXCR3-positive naive cells relative to CXCR3-negative naive cells.

Libraries were UMI-labeled 5' RACE TRB cDNA. TCRdb reworked the 5' RACE reads into one entry per CDR3 protein, no DNA. The repertoire table contains tens of thousands of distinct CDR3 sequences. Sequencing used naive CXCR3+ CD8+ T cells from blood. This sample's subset: CD45RO-CCR7+CD27+CD95- naive CD8+ T cells expressing CXCR3 (TNR3+). The receptors were gathered from a human donor in good health. Some clones in this sample may be carry-over from other donors' samples.

The chain links TRBV5-1 to TRBJ2-7; no DNA is available, so the TRBD1 call from TCRdb remains unchecked. There are 14 residues in the CDR3. Germline values: CDR1 SGHRS, CDR2 YFSETQ. The CDR3 reads CASSLSRDSYEQYF.

The chain employs TRBV6-2 or TRBV6-3 and TRBJ1-2; TCRdb's D call of TRBD1 is untestable without DNA. The CDR3 contains 17 residues. Germline CDR1 reads MNHEY; CDR2 reads SVGEGT. The CDR3 here is CASRYHMAQQPFYGYTF.

V gene TRBV5-1 combines with J gene TRBJ2-7. The germline V gene has CDR1 SGHRS and CDR2 YFSETQ. This CDR3 region has 13 residues. CDR3 residues: CASSLVSDYEQYF.

V usage is TRBV18 and J usage is TRBJ2-2; there is no DNA to check the TCRdb D call of TRBD1. Per germline, CDR1 KGHSH and CDR2 LQKENI. The CDR3 is 15 residues long. The CDR3 protein is CASSPSTTGAGELFF.

The V and J genes are TRBV11-2 and TRBJ1-1. This CDR3 region has 19 residues. Germline V CDR1 and CDR2: SGHAT, FQNNGV. CDR3 protein: CASSLDELTFGMGNTEAIF.

CDR3 loop: CSARDLQGSNNEQFF. This chain joins TRBV20-1 and TRBJ2-1; TCRdb picks TRBD1, but there is no DNA to check that call. This CDR3 region has 15 residues. The V gene's germline CDR1 is DFQATT and CDR2 SNEGSKA (reference sequence).

The V gene is TRBV2, the J gene TRBJ2-7. CDR3 length: 14 amino acids. Germline CDR1 reads SNHLY; CDR2 reads FYNNEI. CDR3 residues: CASSGDSTSYEQYF.

The CDR3 reads CASSYTLAGGFPDTQYF. The V and J genes are TRBV6-5 and TRBJ2-3; the TCRdb call, TRBD2, lacks DNA for checking. CDR1 and CDR2 (germline): MNHEY, SVGAGI. This CDR3 region has 17 residues.

The V call is TRBV11-3, the J call TRBJ1-1. The germline gives CDR1 SGHNT, CDR2 YENEEA. CDR3 length equals 15 residues. The CDR3 protein is CASSHPNPMNTEAFF.

The chain combines TRBV6-5 with TRBJ2-7; TCRdb outputs TRBD2, but without DNA this stays unchecked. Germline V gene sequence: CDR1 MNHEY, CDR2 SVGAGI. The CDR3 runs to 13 residues. This chain's CDR3 is CASTDLPSYEQYF.

V usage is TRBV3-1 and J usage is TRBJ2-7; TCRdb calls TRBD1, which cannot be checked without DNA. Germline values: CDR1 LGHDT, CDR2 YNNKEL (reference sequence). The CDR3 totals 15 residues. The CDR3 loop reads CASSPRDRESYEQYF.

V is TRBV7-2 and J is TRBJ2-1; without DNA, the TCRdb call of TRBD1 cannot be checked. CDR3 length: 17 amino acids. Germline V gene sequence: CDR1 SGHTA, CDR2 FQGNSA. CDR3 region: CASSLGGRGISYNEQFF.

The V and J genes are TRBV20-1 and TRBJ2-7; checking the TCRdb D call of TRBD1 is not possible without DNA. This CDR3 region has 15 residues. Germline-derived CDR1 and CDR2 are DFQATT and SNEGSKA (reference sequence). The CDR3 loop is CSAREPDRAFYEQYF.

The CDR3 protein is CASSQGATTEAFF. The chain couples TRBV6-2 or TRBV6-3 to TRBJ1-1; absent DNA, TCRdb's TRBD1 call cannot be checked. The CDR3 totals 13 residues. Germline CDR1 reads MNHEY; CDR2 reads SVGEGT.

Here the CDR3 reads CASTRRTGELFF. The rearrangement links TRBV19 to TRBJ2-2. CDR3 size: 12 residues. Germline assignment: CDR1 LNHDA and CDR2 SQIVND (reference sequence).

The chain joins TRBV6-2 or TRBV6-3 to TRBJ2-5; TCRdb returns TRBD1, unconfirmable since there is no DNA. The CDR3 contains 14 residues. Germline CDR1 MNHEY, CDR2 SVGEGT. The CDR3 spells CASSAGTEQETQYF.

The chain employs TRBV6-4 and TRBJ2-3; TCRdb's assignment of TRBD2 cannot be checked, as there is no DNA. The CDR3 covers 16 residues. CDR1 and CDR2 from the germline V gene are MRHNA and SNTAGT. CDR3 amino acids: CASSDSSGSGTDTQYF.

This chain joins TRBV27 and TRBJ2-5; TCRdb's D call of TRBD1 is untestable without DNA. Germline assignment: CDR1 MNHEY and CDR2 SMNVEV (reference sequence). The CDR3 spans 14 residues. The CDR3 is CASSFDSSEETQYF.

The chain is built from TRBV11-2 and TRBJ2-7; as DNA is missing, the TRBD1 call by TCRdb cannot be tested. The CDR3 has 15 amino acids. CDR1 is SGHAT, CDR2 FQNNGV, per germline. The CDR3 loop is CASSQKPGQGNEQYF. Filled out from reference TRBV11-2 and TRBJ2-7, the complete variable domain reads EAGVAQSPRYKIIEKRQSVAFWCNPISGHATLYWYQQILGQGPKLLIQFQNNGVVDDSQLPKDRFSAERLKGVDSTLKIQPAKLEDSAVYLCASSQKPGQGNEQYFGPGTRLTVT.

This chain connects TRBV9 to TRBJ2-1; checking the TCRdb D call of TRBD1 is not possible without DNA. This CDR3 is 18 amino acids long. Germline lookup yields CDR1 SGDLS and CDR2 YYNGEE. The CDR3: CASSVGHTPGGHGNEQFF.